The sequence of this T cell receptor beta chain was determined in a study of Ad26.COV2.S vaccination and SARS-CoV-2 variants. Germline V lookup: CDR1 MNHEY, CDR2 SVGAGI. The CDR3 length is 14 residues. J gave up 5 bases and V 6 bases, and 3 bases lay outside the gene matches. This clone was detected many times. Sequencing used immunoSEQ multiplex PCR; TCRdb keeps in-frame clones, though not all of them. The sample gives under 95,000 clones, less than 85% of which show up once; more than 15% is in the top ten. J is TRBJ2-2 and V is TRBV6-5, with TRBD2 identical over 10 bases. Sequencing was performed on peripheral blood, taken after recovery from COVID-19. The sequence derives from a human donor who had recovered from COVID-19. This CDR3 is CASSGLAATGELFF. CDR3 coding DNA: TGTGCCAGCAGCGGACTAGCGGCTACCGGGGAGCTGTTTTTT.